The present entry profiles one T cell receptor beta chain with its context. Its antigen is undetermined. In germline, CDR1 is SQVTM, CDR2 ANQGSEA. The CDR3 is 13 residues long. V shed 7 bases and J 2 bases; nucleotides not matched to a gene: 4. Patients selected for sequencing had displayed CD8+CD57+ cell expansion by flow cytometry. Every patient had severe acquired aplastic anemia. This sample is part of a study of CD8+CD57+ T cells in acquired aplastic anemia. Notes on the study in general: Between patients and controls, CD8+ Simpson's diversity did not vary significantly. Common to patients and controls were about 31 CD8+ CDR3 sequences.

Genomic DNA acted as the template from which TCR beta VDJ combination and CDR3 sequence profiling were carried out. TCRdb ran MiXCR on the reads and lists one entry per CDR3 protein. The sample yields around 150,000 distinct CDR3 sequences, over 55% seen once. This TCR was recovered from a human donor with aplastic anemia. The sample comprised sorted CD4+, CD8+, or CD8+CD57+ T cells (not recorded which) from PBMCs. The chain couples TRBV29-1 to TRBJ2-1; 8 nucleotides agree with TRBD1. The CDR3 spells CSAGTGPYNEQFF. CDR3 in DNA: TGCAGCGCTGGGACAGGACCCTACAATGAGCAGTTCTTC.